This T cell receptor (beta chain) was observed in a study of T cells expressing NK-cell markers. Regarding the study as a whole: CD8+ T cells in 5 or 6 donors included dominant NKG2C+ clonotypes at roughly 1.0-7.0%. In four donors, dominant clonotypes made up about 25-60.1% of CD3+CD56-NKG2C+ cells.

For this clonotype: Its specificity is unknown.

For each CDR3 protein, TCRdb gives one entry from its re-call of the 5' RACE reads, without DNA. This table holds 550,000 to 600,000 distinct CDR3 sequences. The CDR3 is 16 residues long. In germline, CDR1 is SGHVS, CDR2 FNYEAQ. Material for sequencing was blood T cells: a sorted CD56 or NKG2C T cell subset, CD4+ or CD8+ T cells, or bulk PBMC T cells (not recorded which). This TCR was recovered from a man younger than 30 in good health. V usage is TRBV7-6 and J usage is TRBJ2-1; checking the TCRdb D call of TRBD1 is not possible without DNA. CDR3 residues: CASSLAWQDWGNEQFF.